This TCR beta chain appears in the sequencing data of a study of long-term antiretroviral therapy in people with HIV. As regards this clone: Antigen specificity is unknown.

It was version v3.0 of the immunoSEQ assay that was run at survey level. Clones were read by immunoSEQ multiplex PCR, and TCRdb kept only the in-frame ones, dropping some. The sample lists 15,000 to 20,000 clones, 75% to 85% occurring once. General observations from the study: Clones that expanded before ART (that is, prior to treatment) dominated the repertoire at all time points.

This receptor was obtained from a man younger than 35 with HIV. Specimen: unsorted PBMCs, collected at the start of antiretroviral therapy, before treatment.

As DNA, the CDR3 is TGTGCCACCACCGAAGACCCGTCACGTGAGCAGTACTTC. Its translation is CATTEDPSREQYF. The rearrangement uses TRBV19 and TRBJ2-7; no clear D gene. Looked up from germline, CDR1 is LNHDA and CDR2 is SQIVND (reference sequence). This CDR3 has 13 amino acids. V was shortened by 10 bases and J by 7 bases, with 20 bases between the two germline ends.